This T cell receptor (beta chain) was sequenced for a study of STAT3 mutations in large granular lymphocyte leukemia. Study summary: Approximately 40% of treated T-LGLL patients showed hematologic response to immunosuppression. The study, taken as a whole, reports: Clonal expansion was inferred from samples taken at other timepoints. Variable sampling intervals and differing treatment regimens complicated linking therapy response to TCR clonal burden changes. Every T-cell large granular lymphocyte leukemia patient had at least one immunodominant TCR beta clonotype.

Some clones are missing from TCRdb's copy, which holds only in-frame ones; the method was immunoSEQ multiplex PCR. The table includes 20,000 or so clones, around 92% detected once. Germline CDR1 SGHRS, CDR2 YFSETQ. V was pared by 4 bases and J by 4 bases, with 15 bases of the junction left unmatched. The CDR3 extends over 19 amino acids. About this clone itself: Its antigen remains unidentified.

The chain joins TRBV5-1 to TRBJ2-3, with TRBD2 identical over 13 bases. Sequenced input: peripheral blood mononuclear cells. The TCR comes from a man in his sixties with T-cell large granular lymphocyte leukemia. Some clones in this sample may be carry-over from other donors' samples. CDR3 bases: TGCGCCAGCAGCGGCGGACTAGCGGGAGTTCTTTTCGGTGCAGATACGCAGTATTTT. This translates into CASSGGLAGVLFGADTQYF.